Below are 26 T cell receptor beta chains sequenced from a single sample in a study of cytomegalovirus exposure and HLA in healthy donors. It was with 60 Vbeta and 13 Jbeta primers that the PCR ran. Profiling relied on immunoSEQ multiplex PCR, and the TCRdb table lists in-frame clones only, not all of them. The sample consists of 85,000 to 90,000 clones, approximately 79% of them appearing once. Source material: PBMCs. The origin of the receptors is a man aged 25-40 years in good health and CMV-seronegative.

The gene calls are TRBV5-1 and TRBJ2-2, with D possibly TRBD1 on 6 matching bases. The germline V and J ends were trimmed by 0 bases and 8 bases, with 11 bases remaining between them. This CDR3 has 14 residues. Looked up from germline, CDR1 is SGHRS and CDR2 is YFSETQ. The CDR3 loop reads CASSLDLQGGELFF. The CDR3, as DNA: TGCGCCAGCAGCTTGGACCTACAGGGTGGGGAGCTGTTTTTT.

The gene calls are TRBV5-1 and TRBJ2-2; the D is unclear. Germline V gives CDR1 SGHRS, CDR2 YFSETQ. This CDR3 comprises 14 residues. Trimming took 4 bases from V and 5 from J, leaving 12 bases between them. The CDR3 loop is CASSPVVWTGELFF. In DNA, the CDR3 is TGCGCCAGCAGCCCGGTGGTATGGACCGGGGAGCTGTTTTTT.

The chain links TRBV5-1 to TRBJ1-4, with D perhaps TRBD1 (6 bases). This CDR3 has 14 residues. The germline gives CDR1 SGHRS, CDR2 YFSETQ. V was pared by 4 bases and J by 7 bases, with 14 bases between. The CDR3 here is CASSPRGVSEKLFF. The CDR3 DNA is TGCGCCAGCAGCCCCAGGGGAGTAAGTGAAAAACTGTTTTTT.

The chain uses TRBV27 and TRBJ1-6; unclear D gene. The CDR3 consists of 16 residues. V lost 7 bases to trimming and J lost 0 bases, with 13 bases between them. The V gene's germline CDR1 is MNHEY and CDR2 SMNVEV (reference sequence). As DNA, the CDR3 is TGTGCCAGCACCACGCTAGGAAGCTCCTATAATTCACCCCTCCACTTT. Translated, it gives CASTTLGSSYNSPLHF.

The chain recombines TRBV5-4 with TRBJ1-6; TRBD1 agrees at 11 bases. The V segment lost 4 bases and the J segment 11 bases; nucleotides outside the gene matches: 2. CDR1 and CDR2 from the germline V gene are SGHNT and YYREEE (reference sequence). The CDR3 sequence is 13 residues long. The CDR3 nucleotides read TGTGCCAGCAGCAAGGACAGGGGGCCACCCCTCCACTTT. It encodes CASSKDRGPPLHF. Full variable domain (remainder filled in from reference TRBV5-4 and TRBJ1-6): ETGVTQSPTHLIKTRGQQVTLRCSSQSGHNTVSWYQQALGQGPQFIFQYYREEENGRGNFPPRFSGLQFPNYSSELNVNALELDDSALYLCASSKDRGPPLHFGNGTRLTVT.

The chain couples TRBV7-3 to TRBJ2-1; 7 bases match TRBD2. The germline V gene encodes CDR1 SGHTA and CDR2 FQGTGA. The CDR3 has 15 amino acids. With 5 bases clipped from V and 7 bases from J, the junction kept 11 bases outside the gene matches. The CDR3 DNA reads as TGTGCCAGCAGCGCCGGAGGACTAGAGTGGAATGAGCAGTTCTTC. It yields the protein CASSAGGLEWNEQFF.

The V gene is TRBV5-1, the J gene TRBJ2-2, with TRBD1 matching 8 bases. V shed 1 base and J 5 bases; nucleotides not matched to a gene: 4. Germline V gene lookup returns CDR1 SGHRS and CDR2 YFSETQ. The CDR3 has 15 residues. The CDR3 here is CASSLSQGATGELFF. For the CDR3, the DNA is TGCGCCAGCAGCTTGTCCCAGGGGGCGACCGGGGAGCTGTTTTTT. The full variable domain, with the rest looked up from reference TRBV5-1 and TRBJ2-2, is KAGVTQTPRYLIKTRGQQVTLSCSPISGHRSVSWYQQTPGQGLQFLFEYFSETQRNKGNFPGRFSGRQFSNSRSEMNVSTLELGDSALYLCASSLSQGATGELFFGEGSRLTVL.

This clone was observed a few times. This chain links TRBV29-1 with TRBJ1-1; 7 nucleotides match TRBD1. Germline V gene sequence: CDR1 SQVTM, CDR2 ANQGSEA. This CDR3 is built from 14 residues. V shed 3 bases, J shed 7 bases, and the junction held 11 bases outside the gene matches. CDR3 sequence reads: CSVEKTGWVDEAFF. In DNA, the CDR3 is TGCAGCGTTGAGAAGACAGGGTGGGTGGATGAAGCTTTCTTT.

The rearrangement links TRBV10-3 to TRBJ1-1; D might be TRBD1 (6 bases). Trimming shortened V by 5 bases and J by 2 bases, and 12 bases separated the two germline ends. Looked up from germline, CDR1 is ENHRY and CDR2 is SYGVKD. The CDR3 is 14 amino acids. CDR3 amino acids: CAISPGGINTEAFF. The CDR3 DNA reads TGTGCCATCAGTCCGGGGGGCATAAACACTGAAGCTTTCTTT.

The CDR3 DNA follows: TGTGCCAGCTCACCAGGAACAGACAGGGGGAACACTGAAGCTTTCTTT. It is translated as CASSPGTDRGNTEAFF. The chain joins TRBV18 to TRBJ1-1; 8 bases map to TRBD1. CDR3 length equals 16 residues. The germline V gene encodes CDR1 KGHSH and CDR2 LQKENI. The V gene end was trimmed by 2 bases and the J gene end by 1 base; junction bases not matched to a gene: 6. The full variable domain, its missing parts supplied by reference TRBV18 and TRBJ1-1, is NAGVMQNPRHLVRRRGQEARLRCSPMKGHSHVYWYRQLPEEGLKFMVYLQKENIIDESGMPKERFSAEFPKEGPSILRIQQVVRGDSAAYFCASSPGTDRGNTEAFFGQGTRLTVV.

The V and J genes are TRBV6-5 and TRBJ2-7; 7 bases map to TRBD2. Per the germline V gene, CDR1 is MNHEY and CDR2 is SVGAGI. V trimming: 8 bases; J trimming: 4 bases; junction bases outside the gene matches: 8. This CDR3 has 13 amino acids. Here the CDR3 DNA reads TGTGCCAGCCGGACCCGGGGGGAGTACGAGCAGTACTTC. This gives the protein CASRTRGEYEQYF.

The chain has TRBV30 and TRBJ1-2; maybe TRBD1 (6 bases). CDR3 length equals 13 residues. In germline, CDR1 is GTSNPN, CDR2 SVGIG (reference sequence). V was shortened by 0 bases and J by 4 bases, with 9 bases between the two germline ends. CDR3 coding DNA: TGTGCCTGGAGTGTACAGGGATCCTATGGCTACACCTTC. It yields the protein CAWSVQGSYGYTF.

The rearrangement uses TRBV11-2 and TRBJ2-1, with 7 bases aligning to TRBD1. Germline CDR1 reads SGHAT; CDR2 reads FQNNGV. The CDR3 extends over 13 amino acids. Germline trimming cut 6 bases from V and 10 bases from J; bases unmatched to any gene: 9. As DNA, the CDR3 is TGTGCCAGCAGTTCAGAGTGGGGACAGGAGCAGTTCTTC. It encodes CASSSEWGQEQFF.

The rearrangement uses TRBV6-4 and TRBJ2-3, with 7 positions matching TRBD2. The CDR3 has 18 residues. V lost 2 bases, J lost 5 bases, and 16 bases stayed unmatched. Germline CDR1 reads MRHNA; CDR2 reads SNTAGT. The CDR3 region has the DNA TGTGCCAGCAGTGACGTCTGGGCTAGCGGTGTAGGGGTAGATACGCAGTATTTT. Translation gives CASSDVWASGVGVDTQYF.

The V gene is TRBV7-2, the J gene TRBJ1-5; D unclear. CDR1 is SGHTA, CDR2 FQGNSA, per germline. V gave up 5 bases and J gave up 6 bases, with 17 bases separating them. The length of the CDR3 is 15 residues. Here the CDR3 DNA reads TGTGCCAGCAGCCCGCACTTAGAGGTGTTTCAGCCCCAGCATTTT. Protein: CASSPHLEVFQPQHF.

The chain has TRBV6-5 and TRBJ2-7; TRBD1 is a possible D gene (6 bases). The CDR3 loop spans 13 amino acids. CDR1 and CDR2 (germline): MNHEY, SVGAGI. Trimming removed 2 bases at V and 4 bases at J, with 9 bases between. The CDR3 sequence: CASSYGGLYEQYF. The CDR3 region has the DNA TGTGCCAGCAGTTACGGGGGCTTATACGAGCAGTACTTC.

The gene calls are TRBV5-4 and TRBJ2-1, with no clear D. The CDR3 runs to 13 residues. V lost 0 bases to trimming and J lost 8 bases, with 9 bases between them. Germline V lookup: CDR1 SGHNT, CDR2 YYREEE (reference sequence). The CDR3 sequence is CASSLGRVDEQFF. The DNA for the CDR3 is TGTGCCAGCAGCTTGGGCCGAGTTGATGAGCAGTTCTTC.

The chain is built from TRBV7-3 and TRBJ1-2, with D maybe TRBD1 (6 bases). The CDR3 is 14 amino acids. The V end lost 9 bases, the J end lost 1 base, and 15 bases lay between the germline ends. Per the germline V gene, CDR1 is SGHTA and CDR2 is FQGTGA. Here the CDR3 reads CARTGQLINYGYTF. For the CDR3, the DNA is TGTGCCAGGACCGGACAGCTAATTAACTATGGCTACACCTTC.

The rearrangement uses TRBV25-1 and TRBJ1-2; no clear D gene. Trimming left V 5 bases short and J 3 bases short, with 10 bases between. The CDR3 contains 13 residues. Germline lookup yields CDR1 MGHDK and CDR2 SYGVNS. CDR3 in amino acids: CASSHPPDYGYTF. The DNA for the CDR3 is TGTGCCAGCAGTCACCCACCAGACTATGGCTACACCTTC.

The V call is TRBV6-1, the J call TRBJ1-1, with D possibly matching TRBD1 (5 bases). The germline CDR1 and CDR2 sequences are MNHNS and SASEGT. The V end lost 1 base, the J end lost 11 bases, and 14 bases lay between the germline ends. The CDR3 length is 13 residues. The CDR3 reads CASSEGGGLNAFF. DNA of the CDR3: TGTGCCAGCAGTGAAGGGGGGGGTTTAAACGCTTTCTTT.

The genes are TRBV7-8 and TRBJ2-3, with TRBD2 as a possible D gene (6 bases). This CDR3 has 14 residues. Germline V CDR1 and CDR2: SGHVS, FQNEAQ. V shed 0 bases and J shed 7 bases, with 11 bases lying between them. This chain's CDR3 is CASSLARGVYTQYF. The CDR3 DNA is TGTGCCAGCAGCTTAGCGCGGGGAGTTTATACGCAGTATTTT.

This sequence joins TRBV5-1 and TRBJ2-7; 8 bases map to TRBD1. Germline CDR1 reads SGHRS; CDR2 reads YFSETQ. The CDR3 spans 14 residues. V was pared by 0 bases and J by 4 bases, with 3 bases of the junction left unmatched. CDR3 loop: CASSLGDRSYEQYF. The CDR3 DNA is TGCGCCAGCAGCTTGGGGGACAGGTCTTACGAGCAGTACTTC.

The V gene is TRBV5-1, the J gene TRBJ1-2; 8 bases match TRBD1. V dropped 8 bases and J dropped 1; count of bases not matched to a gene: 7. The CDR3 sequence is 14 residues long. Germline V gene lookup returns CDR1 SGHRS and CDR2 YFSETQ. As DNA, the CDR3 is TGCGCCAGTACCCCAGGGGGCGGTAACTATGGCTACACCTTC. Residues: CASTPGGGNYGYTF.

The CDR3 sequence: CASSPDSSGANVLTF. DNA for the CDR3: TGTGCCAGCAGTCCGGACAGCTCTGGGGCCAACGTCCTGACTTTC. This rearrangement joins TRBV2 to TRBJ2-6; D is perhaps TRBD1 (6 bases). The CDR3 loop spans 15 amino acids. Trimming took 5 bases from V and 0 from J, leaving 8 bases between them. Germline lookup yields CDR1 SNHLY and CDR2 FYNNEI.

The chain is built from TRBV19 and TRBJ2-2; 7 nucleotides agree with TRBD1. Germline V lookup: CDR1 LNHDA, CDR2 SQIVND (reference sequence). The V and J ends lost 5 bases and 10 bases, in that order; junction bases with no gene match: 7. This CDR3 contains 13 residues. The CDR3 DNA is TGTGCCAGTAGTTTCGGACAGGCTTTGGAGCTGTTTTTT. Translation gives CASSFGQALELFF.

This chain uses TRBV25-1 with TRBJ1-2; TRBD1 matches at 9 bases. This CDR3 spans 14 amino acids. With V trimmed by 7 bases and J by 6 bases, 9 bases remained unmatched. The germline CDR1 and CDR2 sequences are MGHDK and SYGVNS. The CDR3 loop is CASTTGTGSHGYTF. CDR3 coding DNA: TGTGCCAGCACCACCGGGACAGGGTCTCATGGCTACACCTTC.